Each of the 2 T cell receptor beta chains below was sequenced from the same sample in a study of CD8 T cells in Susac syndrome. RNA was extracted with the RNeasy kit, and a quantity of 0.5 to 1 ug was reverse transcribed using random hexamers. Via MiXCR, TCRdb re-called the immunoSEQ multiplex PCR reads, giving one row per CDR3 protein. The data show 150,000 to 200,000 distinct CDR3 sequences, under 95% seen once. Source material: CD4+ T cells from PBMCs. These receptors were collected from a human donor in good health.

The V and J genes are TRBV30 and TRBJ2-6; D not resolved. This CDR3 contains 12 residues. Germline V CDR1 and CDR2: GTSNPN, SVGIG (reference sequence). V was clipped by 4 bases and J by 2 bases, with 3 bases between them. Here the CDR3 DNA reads TGTGCCTGGATGCCTGGGGCCAACGTCCTGACTTTC. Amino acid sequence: CAWMPGANVLTF.

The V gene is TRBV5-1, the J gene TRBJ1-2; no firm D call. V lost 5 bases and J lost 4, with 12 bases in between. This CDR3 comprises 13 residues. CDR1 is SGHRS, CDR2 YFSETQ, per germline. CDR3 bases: TGCGCCAGCAGTTCGGATCCCCCCTATGGCTACACCTTC. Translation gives CASSSDPPYGYTF. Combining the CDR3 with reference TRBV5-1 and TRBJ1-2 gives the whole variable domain KAGVTQTPRYLIKTRGQQVTLSCSPISGHRSVSWYQQTPGQGLQFLFEYFSETQRNKGNFPGRFSGRQFSNSRSEMNVSTLELGDSALYLCASSSDPPYGYTFGSGTRLTVV.